These T cell receptor beta chains were read from a single sample in a study of Ad26.COV2.S vaccination and SARS-CoV-2 variants. Method: immunoSEQ multiplex PCR; TCRdb's copy keeps in-frame clones and lacks some. The sample holds hundreds of thousands of clones, about 90% seen once. Source: peripheral blood, taken after recovery from COVID-19. These receptors came from a human donor who had recovered from COVID-19. Each CDR3 is given with its conserved first and last residue. Each record gives: V gene, clone size, D gene, J gene, CDR3 DNA, CDR3 protein. The D gene is left open where the match is weak. Where a row states a size, it is once, few, many or the class of an expanded clone; other rows omit it.

TRBV6-2/TRBV6-3,.,.,TRBJ1-1,TGTGCCAGCAGCCCTTACAGTGGCACTGAAGCTTTCTTT,CASSPYSGTEAFF
TRBV15,.,TRBD2,TRBJ2-5,TGTGCCACCAGCAGAGCCCTAGCGGGGGGGCAAGAGACCCAGTACTTC,CATSRALAGGQETQYF
TRBV2,once,.,TRBJ1-2,TGTGCCAGCAGTGAAGGTGGGGGCTACACCTTC,CASSEGGGYTF
TRBV5-3,once,TRBD1,TRBJ2-7,TGTGCCAGAAGCTTACGGGACAGGGCTTGCGAGCAGTACTTC,CARSLRDRACEQYF
TRBV29-1,few,.,TRBJ1-6,TGCAGCGTTGGAGGGGTTGATTCACCCCTCCACTTT,CSVGGVDSPLHF
TRBV9,.,.,TRBJ1-2,TGTGCCAGCAGCGTAGCGGGGTCCAGAGGCTACACCTTC,CASSVAGSRGYTF
TRBV27,.,TRBD1,TRBJ1-2,TGTGCCAGCAGTTTCCTGGACAGGGATTATGGCTACACCTTC,CASSFLDRDYGYTF
TRBV27,.,.,TRBJ2-7,TGTGCCAGCAGTCTTATCCCCCCCGGCACAAGCTCCTACGAGCAGTACTTC,CASSLIPPGTSSYEQYF
TRBV2,.,TRBD1,TRBJ1-1,TGTGCCAGCAGCTACACAGGGGACACTGAAGCTTTCTTT,CASSYTGDTEAFF
TRBV19,.,.,TRBJ2-7,TGTGCCAGTAGCGTCAGAGTCAAGGACGAGCAGTACTTC,CASSVRVKDEQYF
TRBV5-1,.,TRBD1,TRBJ1-6,TGCGCCAGCAGCCTGAAATCGGGACAGTCTAATTCACCCCTCCACTTT,CASSLKSGQSNSPLHF
TRBV3-1/TRBV3-2,.,.,TRBJ2-6,TGTGCCAGCACACAGACTCCAGTCTCTGGGGCCAACGTCCTGACTTTC,CASTQTPVSGANVLTF
TRBV5-1,.,.,TRBJ1-1,TGCGCCAGCAGCCCGTCGAGGGGGGGCCACACTGAAGCTTTCTTT,CASSPSRGGHTEAFF
TRBV5-6,.,.,TRBJ2-4,TGTGCCAGCAGCTTGGGGGAAGCTCAGTACTTC,CASSLGEAQYF
TRBV10-3,.,.,TRBJ2-3,TGTGCCATCAGTGAAGGCGGAAGCACAGATACGCAGTATTTT,CAISEGGSTDTQYF
TRBV29-1,.,TRBD1,TRBJ1-2,TGCAGCGCTGACAGGGGGCTTGGCTACACCTTC,CSADRGLGYTF
TRBV4-1,.,.,TRBJ2-7,TGCGCCAGCAGCCAATTGGTCAGGGGGACTAACGAGCAGTACTTC,CASSQLVRGTNEQYF
TRBV5-4,.,.,TRBJ2-7,TGTGCCAGCAGCTTGGGGCGGGGCCCCTCGAGAGGCGAGCAGTACTTC,CASSLGRGPSRGEQYF
TRBV29-1,.,.,TRBJ1-1,TGCAGCGTTGGTCTGGGCATCAACACTGAAGCTTTCTTT,CSVGLGINTEAFF
TRBV19,.,TRBD1,TRBJ1-2,TGTGCCAGTAGTAGGGGACAGGCCTATGGCTACACCTTC,CASSRGQAYGYTF
TRBV18,.,TRBD1,TRBJ1-2,TGTGCCAGCTCACAGGAACGGGACAGGGTTGTAGCTAACTATGGCTACACCTTC,CASSQERDRVVANYGYTF
TRBV5-1,.,TRBD2,TRBJ2-1,TGCGCCAGCAGCTCAGCGGGGGCTTACAATGAGCAGTTCTTC,CASSSAGAYNEQFF
TRBV9,.,.,TRBJ2-7,TGTGCCAGCAGCGTAGGGTCATCTCTTTACGAGCAGTACTTC,CASSVGSSLYEQYF
TRBV11-2,.,TRBD1,TRBJ1-1,TGTGCCAGCAGCGCACAGGGGGGCACTGAAGCTTTCTTT,CASSAQGGTEAFF
TRBV5-1,.,TRBD1,TRBJ1-1,TGCGCCAGCACTCTCGGACAGGGTCCCTTGAACACTGAAGCTTTCTTT,CASTLGQGPLNTEAFF
TRBV24-1,.,TRBD1,TRBJ1-2,TGTGCCACCAGTGAACCGGGACAGGGGCTGGATGGCTACACCTTC,CATSEPGQGLDGYTF
TRBV29-1,once,.,TRBJ2-3,TGCAGCGTTGTAGGGTCTAGCACAGATACGCAGTATTTT,CSVVGSSTDTQYF
TRBV14,.,TRBD1,TRBJ2-7,TGTGCCAGCAGCATCGCCGGGACAGGGACCTACGAGCAGTACTTC,CASSIAGTGTYEQYF
TRBV7-9,.,TRBD1,TRBJ2-4,TGTGCCAGCAGCCCTCAAACAGGGGGTCGGAACATTCAGTACTTC,CASSPQTGGRNIQYF
TRBV6-5,.,TRBD1,TRBJ2-1,TGTGCCAGCAGTTACATGGGACAGGGGGGCGATGAGCAGTTCTTC,CASSYMGQGGDEQFF
TRBV25-1,.,.,TRBJ1-6,TGTGCCAGCAGTCCCCTGTTTCTGGGGGCTCTTAATTCACCCCTCCACTTT,CASSPLFLGALNSPLHF
TRBV11-3,.,.,TRBJ1-2,TGTGCCAGCAGCTTAGTCCACGGACTGCCTAACTATGGCTACACCTTC,CASSLVHGLPNYGYTF
TRBV18,.,TRBD1,TRBJ1-2,TGTGCCAGCTCAGAAGACAGGGCTGGCTACACCTTC,CASSEDRAGYTF
TRBV2,.,.,TRBJ1-1,TGTGCCAGCAGCACGGTTCGCGCAGGTTCGAACACTGAAGCTTTCTTT,CASSTVRAGSNTEAFF
TRBV9,.,TRBD1,TRBJ1-5,TGTGCCAGCAGCGTACCGCCTGGGACAGACAAAAATCAGCCCCAGCATTTT,CASSVPPGTDKNQPQHF
TRBV6-5,.,TRBD1,TRBJ2-7,TGTGCCAGCAGATCCGGGACAGGCTCTCTCTACGAGCAGTACTTC,CASRSGTGSLYEQYF
TRBV6-5,.,.,TRBJ2-5,TGTGCCAGCAGTTACGGTCCCTCTTTCCAAGAGACCCAGTACTTC,CASSYGPSFQETQYF
TRBV4-3,.,.,TRBJ1-1,TGCGCCAGCAGCCAAGATCGGGGGGTAAGCACTGAAGCTTTCTTT,CASSQDRGVSTEAFF